The clone carrying this TCR beta chain was detected a few times. Its antigen remains unidentified. A read error may account for a junction end that differs from germline. These data are taken from a study of human T cells and chemical hapten exposure. TCRdb re-called the RACE reads through MiXCR, storing one row per CDR3 protein. The data contain about 120,000 distinct CDR3 sequences, about 11% of them seen just once; the ten biggest clones take up under 2.5%. CDR3 length: 11 amino acids. The time point: patch test 3, about 24 weeks after DPC sensitization. Treatment described: therapeutic diphenylcyclopropenone sensitization with weekly scalp DPC. The authors extracted total RNA from unfractionated whole blood. Study observations and caveats: No shift was seen in TCRs above 1 in 1000 frequency with DPC sensitization. Expanded TCRs made up significantly more big CDR3 similarity clusters than controls did.

This rearrangement joins TRBV12-3 or TRBV12-4 to TRBJ1-3; no firm D call. The clonotype was recovered from a woman aged 45-65 years with alopecia areata. Some clones in this sample may be carry-over from other donors' samples. Sequences were derived from whole blood, sampled in connection with sensitization to the hapten diphenylcyclopropenone (DPC). CDR3 residues: CASSFGDTIYF. As DNA, the CDR3 is TGTGCCAGCAGTTTTGGAGACACCATATATTTT.